Listed below are T cell receptor beta chains from one sample, sequenced in a study of breast tumors, draining lymph nodes, adjacent tissues. MiXCR was run by TCRdb on the multiplex PCR reads, yielding one entry per CDR3 protein. The repertoire holds 60,000 to 70,000 distinct CDR3 sequences, with 57% as singletons. The sequencing sample was made of breast tumor tissue. These receptors all come from a female donor with breast cancer. Some clones in this sample may be carry-over from other donors' samples. Each CDR3 is given with its conserved first and last residue. A D gene is named only where the DNA matches it firmly. Some rows have no size entry. The others give once, few or many, or a class for an expanded clone.

d_call j_call clone_size v_call cdr3_aa cdr3_nt
. TRBJ2-7 . TRBV2 CASQDRQNKYEQYF TGTGCCAGCCAGGACAGACAGAATAAGTACGAGCAGTACTTC
TRBD1 TRBJ1-2 many TRBV2 CASTYRDSSLYGYTF TGTGCCAGCACTTACCGGGACAGTTCCCTCTATGGCTACACCTTC
TRBD1 TRBJ2-7 . TRBV7-6 CASSLGRGQGIEQYF TGTGCCAGCAGCTTAGGGCGGGGACAGGGAATCGAGCAGTACTTC
TRBD2 TRBJ2-7 once TRBV9 CASSVPGLAGEQYF TGTGCCAGCAGCGTACCGGGACTAGCAGGCGAGCAGTACTTC
. TRBJ1-3 many TRBV9 CASSLGGRVSPLGF TGTGCCAGCAGCCTCGGCGGCCGCGTATCCCCCCTTGGATTT
TRBD1 TRBJ1-6 . TRBV19 CASSIGTGRSPLHF TGTGCCAGTAGTATAGGGACAGGGAGATCACCCCTCCACTTT
TRBD1 TRBJ2-7 . TRBV9 CASSAPVGDRSYEQYF TGTGCCAGCAGCGCCCCCGTCGGGGACAGGTCCTACGAGCAGTACTTC
. TRBJ2-3 many TRBV18 CASSPTGRADTQYF TGTGCCAGCTCACCTACTGGTCGGGCAGATACGCAGTATTTT
TRBD1 TRBJ2-2 . TRBV27 CASSLQGAFYTGELFF TGTGCCAGCAGTTTACAGGGGGCGTTCTACACCGGGGAGCTGTTTTTT
TRBD1 TRBJ1-4 few TRBV29-1 CSVVLGTGEKLFF TGCAGCGTTGTTCTCGGGACAGGTGAAAAACTGTTTTTT
TRBD1 TRBJ2-7 many TRBV27 CASSTWDRSIEQYF TGTGCCAGCAGTACCTGGGACAGGAGTATCGAGCAGTACTTC
. TRBJ1-6 few TRBV7-6 CASSFSSYNSPLHF TGTGCCAGCAGCTTTAGCTCCTATAATTCACCCCTCCACTTT
TRBD1 TRBJ1-6 . TRBV7-9 CASSLAETGANSPLHF TGTGCCAGCAGCTTAGCTGAGACAGGGGCGAATTCACCCCTCCACTTT
. TRBJ1-6 once TRBV20-1 CSANRARNSPLHF TGCAGTGCTAACAGGGCTCGGAATTCACCCCTCCACTTT
TRBD2 TRBJ2-5 . TRBV15 CATSSVSSGRGYETQYF TGTGCCACCAGCAGTGTTTCTAGCGGGAGGGGCTACGAGACCCAGTACTTC
TRBD1 TRBJ1-6 . TRBV7-9 CASLSGTANSPLHF TGTGCCAGCCTGTCCGGGACAGCAAATTCACCCCTCCACTTT
. TRBJ2-2 . TRBV5-1 CASSSSDGELFF TGCGCCAGCAGCTCATCCGACGGGGAGCTGTTTTTT
TRBD2 TRBJ2-7 once TRBV7-9 CASSLALALSYEQYF TGTGCCAGCAGCTTAGCACTAGCGCTTTCCTACGAGCAGTACTTC
TRBD2 TRBJ2-7 once TRBV10-2 CASRVGTSGGSYEQYF TGCGCCAGCAGGGTGGGGACTAGCGGGGGTTCCTACGAGCAGTACTTC
. TRBJ1-6 . TRBV7-9 CASSPFRGGNSPLHF TGTGCCAGCAGCCCGTTTAGGGGTGGGAATTCACCCCTCCACTTT
. TRBJ1-2 many TRBV5-6 CASSLLAGDNYGYTF TGTGCCAGCAGCCTATTGGCAGGGGACAACTATGGCTACACCTTC
. TRBJ2-3 once TRBV7-2 CASSLQRTSTDTQYF TGTGCCAGCAGCTTACAGCGTACTAGCACAGATACGCAGTATTTT
TRBD1 TRBJ2-1 . TRBV15 CATSRGVDRVYNEQFF TGTGCCACCAGCAGAGGTGTGGACAGGGTTTACAATGAGCAGTTCTTC
. TRBJ1-6 . TRBV6-5 CASSPTTGTDSPLHF TGTGCCAGCAGTCCTACTACAGGGACGGATTCACCCCTCCACTTT
. TRBJ2-3 . TRBV7-3 CASSFGTGGQDSQYF TGTGCCAGCAGCTTCGGGACTGGCGGACAAGATTCGCAGTATTTT
. TRBJ2-1 . TRBV7-9 CASTPTRPSYNEQFF TGTGCCAGCACCCCGACGCGTCCGTCCTACAATGAGCAGTTCTTC
. TRBJ1-6 . TRBV20-1 CSARVSGGANSPLHF TGCAGTGCTAGAGTGTCTGGGGGCGCGAATTCACCCCTCCACTTT
. TRBJ2-7 . TRBV15 CATSRTGDEQYF TGTGCCACCAGCAGGACCGGAGACGAGCAGTACTTC
. TRBJ2-5 many TRBV5-1 CASSLTAGETQYF TGCGCCAGCAGCTTAACGGCAGGAGAGACCCAGTACTTC
TRBD1 TRBJ1-2 . TRBV25-1 CASSEQGAAYGYTF TGTGCCAGCAGTGAACAGGGGGCCGCCTATGGCTACACCTTC
. TRBJ1-4 many TRBV6-6 CASSYGNRVNEKLFF TGTGCCAGCAGTTACGGTAACAGGGTAAATGAAAAACTGTTTTTT
. TRBJ2-1 many TRBV20-1 CACSGGAVGSHNEQFF TGCGCCTGCTCTGGGGGGGCGGTTGGGTCTCACAATGAGCAGTTCTTC
. TRBJ2-1 . TRBV7-2 CASSDSGEQFF TGTGCCAGCAGCGACTCGGGAGAGCAGTTCTTC
. TRBJ2-7 . TRBV20-1 CSARAETFSYEQYF TGCAGTGCTAGAGCTGAGACTTTCTCCTACGAGCAGTACTTC
TRBD2 TRBJ2-2 . TRBV7-2 CASSVGTSMSGELFF TGTGCCAGCAGCGTCGGGACTAGCATGTCCGGGGAGCTGTTTTTT
TRBD1 TRBJ1-5 many TRBV2 CASQGESNQPQHF TGTGCCAGCCAGGGGGAGAGCAATCAGCCCCAGCATTTT
. TRBJ1-4 . TRBV2 CASSATGMGEKLFF TGTGCCAGCAGTGCAACAGGGATGGGTGAAAAACTGTTTTTT
. TRBJ2-3 . TRBV5-1 CASSRAGEGDTQYF TGCGCCAGCAGTAGGGCAGGGGAGGGAGATACGCAGTATTTT
. TRBJ2-1 many TRBV2 CASSELTAASSYNEQFF TGTGCCAGCAGTGAATTGACAGCGGCGAGCTCCTACAATGAGCAGTTCTTC
TRBD2 TRBJ2-1 many TRBV29-1 CSAGLAGGNEQFF TGCAGCGCAGGACTAGCGGGGGGGAATGAGCAGTTCTTC
. TRBJ2-3 . TRBV7-2 CASSSTGTGSDTQYF TGTGCCAGCAGTTCTACCGGGACGGGTTCAGATACGCAGTATTTT
. TRBJ2-2 . TRBV5-1 CASSSTLNTGELFF TGCGCCAGCAGCTCGACGTTGAACACCGGGGAGCTGTTTTTT
TRBD2 TRBJ2-7 . TRBV20-1 CSASRTSGSYEQYF TGCAGTGCTTCCCGGACTAGCGGGAGCTACGAGCAGTACTTC
. TRBJ2-1 many TRBV20-1 CSASLAHEQFF TGCAGTGCCAGTCTAGCCCATGAGCAGTTCTTC
. TRBJ2-1 . TRBV29-1 CSVESNEQFF TGCAGCGTAGAGTCGAATGAGCAGTTCTTC
TRBD2 TRBJ2-5 . TRBV7-2 CASSSDPAGGGETQYF TGTGCCAGCAGCTCCGACCCGGCGGGAGGGGGAGAGACCCAGTACTTC
. TRBJ2-3 many TRBV15 CATGRMGTDTQYF TGTGCCACGGGGAGAATGGGCACAGATACGCAGTATTTT